This TCR beta chain was sequenced for a study of CD8+ T cells in alopecia areata. Study-wide background: Treatment of the treated patients consisted of oral tofacitinib, 5 to 10 mg twice daily.

This CDR3 region has 16 residues. After removal of 5 bases from V and 2 bases from J, the junction contained 11 bases not matched to a gene. Germline CDR1 and CDR2: SEHNR and FQNEAQ (reference sequence). Reverse transcription of extracted RNA yielded cDNA, which provided the sequencing template. Sequencing used immunoSEQ multiplex PCR; TCRdb keeps in-frame clones, though not all of them. This sample has roughly 75,000 clones, with about three fifths found just once. Peripheral blood, together with lesional scalp punch biopsies, was collected from alopecia areata patients. PBMCs yielded sorted CD4+ and CD8+ T cells.

The specimen was CD8+ T cells sorted from blood, collected at week 0. This TCR was sampled from a human donor with alopecia areata. The V call is TRBV7-9, the J call TRBJ2-7; 8 bases line up with TRBD1. DNA of the CDR3: TGTGCCAGCAGCGCGCGACCGGGACAGGCAACCTACGAGCAGTACTTC. Its protein product is CASSARPGQATYEQYF.